Below, 9 T cell receptor beta chains from the same sample are listed, as sequenced in a study of blood T cells in healthy people across ages. It was with a sample-barcoded 5' primer and a J-beta primer mix that a second PCR of roughly 6 to 11 cycles was run. TCRdb used MiXCR to reprocess the 5' RACE reads, holding one entry per CDR3 protein. The sample holds 800,000 or so distinct CDR3 sequences, 20% to 25% seen once. The same sample was also studied in work on T cells of mothers and their children.

Material for sequencing was blood. Receptor source: a boy between 10 and 17 years old in good health.

The chain links TRBV12-3 or TRBV12-4 to TRBJ2-7, with 8 bases aligning to TRBD2. Trimming took 6 bases from V and 2 from J; bases not matched to a gene: 6. CDR3 size: 14 residues. CDR3 sequence (DNA): TGTGCCAGCAGGCCGAGCGGGAGCACCTACGAGCAGTACTTC. Translation: CASRPSGSTYEQYF.

V is TRBV20-1 and J is TRBJ1-3; 11 positions agree with TRBD1. Unmatched junction bases numbered 3, after V lost 1 base and J lost 4 bases. The germline V gene has CDR1 DFQATT and CDR2 SNEGSKA (reference sequence). The CDR3 has 15 residues. CDR3 sequence: CSARGWTGGGNTIYF. DNA of the CDR3: TGCAGTGCTAGAGGCTGGACAGGGGGCGGAAACACCATATATTTT.

This chain connects TRBV29-1 to TRBJ2-5, with 8 bases identical to TRBD1. The closer fit of TRBJ2-1 to the DNA end suggests the J call may be wrong. This CDR3 region has 16 residues. Germline V gene data show CDR1 as SQVTM and CDR2 as ANQGSEA. The CDR3 DNA follows: TGCAGCGTTGACGGGCTGGACAGGGTTGTCTACAATGAGCAGTTCTTC. Translating it yields CSVDGLDRVVYNEQFF.

This clonotype showed up just a few times. Its ends do not fully match the called genes, so a read error is possible. The chain carries TRBV5-1 and TRBJ2-1; 12 bases align to TRBD2. The CDR3 length is 16 residues. Germline CDR1 is SGHRS and CDR2 is YFSETQ. CDR3 in DNA: TGTGCCAGCAGTTTAGCCGGGACTAGCGGGTACAATGAGCAGTTCTTC. It is translated as CASSLAGTSGYNEQFF.

This clonotype has a handful of counts. The chain recombines TRBV11-1 with TRBJ2-5, with unresolved D. This CDR3 comprises 18 residues. Germline V gene sequence: CDR1 SGHAT, CDR2 FQDESV (reference sequence). The ends were cut back, 2 bases at V and 5 bases at J, with 24 bases in the middle. This chain's CDR3 is CASSLFPLGLLSWETQYF. The DNA of the CDR3 is TGTGCCAGCAGCTTATTCCCGTTGGGTCTACTGAGTTGGGAGACCCAGTACTTC. Drawing the rest from reference TRBV11-1 and TRBJ2-5, the complete variable domain is EAEVAQSPRYKITEKSQAVAFWCDPISGHATLYWYRQILGQGPELLVQFQDESVVDDSQLPKDRFSAERLKGVDSTLKIQPAELGDSAMYLCASSLFPLGLLSWETQYFGPGTRLLVL.

This clonotype was detected only a few times. The CDR3 coding sequence is TGCAGTGCTAGCCGGCGGATAGATGAAAAACTGTTTTTT. Its protein is CSASRRIDEKLFF. The chain recombines TRBV20-1 with TRBJ1-4; D uncertain. The CDR3 loop spans 13 amino acids. Trimming pared 3 bases from V and 6 bases from J, leaving 11 bases between. The germline V gene encodes CDR1 DFQATT and CDR2 SNEGSKA (reference sequence).

This sequence joins TRBV7-3 and TRBJ2-2; D remains unclear. Looked up from germline, CDR1 is SGHTA and CDR2 is FQGTGA. The CDR3 length is 15 residues. Trimming cost V 4 bases and J 5 bases, with 14 bases left between them. DNA of the CDR3: TGTGCCAGCAGCTCCGGACGAGTGGAAACCGGGGAGCTGTTTTTT. This encodes CASSSGRVETGELFF. The variable domain in full, with the rest retrieved from reference TRBV7-3 and TRBJ2-2, is GAGVSQTPSNKVTEKGKYVELRCDPISGHTALYWYRQSLGQGPEFLIYFQGTGAADDSGLPNDRFFAVRPEGSVSTLKIQRTERGDSAVYLCASSSGRVETGELFFGEGSRLTVL.

The chain uses TRBV27 and TRBJ2-1, with D perhaps given as TRBD1 or TRBD2 (5 bases each). The tail of the sequence fits TRBJ2-7 better, so the J call may be wrong. The CDR3 loop spans 15 amino acids. Germline lookup yields CDR1 MNHEY and CDR2 SMNVEV (reference sequence). As DNA, the CDR3 is TGTGCCAGCAGTTCCAACCTCGGGACGGACTACGAGCAGTACTTC. Its protein is CASSSNLGTDYEQYF.

The chain employs TRBV9 and TRBJ2-3, with D perhaps matching TRBD2 (6 bases). Germline V gene lookup returns CDR1 SGDLS and CDR2 YYNGEE. The CDR3 spans 18 residues. The V end lost 0 bases, the J end lost 0 bases, and 17 bases lay between the germline ends. The CDR3 coding sequence is TGTGCCAGCAGCGTAGCTAGTGGGAGGTTCGGTAGCACAGATACGCAGTATTTT. Its translation: CASSVASGRFGSTDTQYF.